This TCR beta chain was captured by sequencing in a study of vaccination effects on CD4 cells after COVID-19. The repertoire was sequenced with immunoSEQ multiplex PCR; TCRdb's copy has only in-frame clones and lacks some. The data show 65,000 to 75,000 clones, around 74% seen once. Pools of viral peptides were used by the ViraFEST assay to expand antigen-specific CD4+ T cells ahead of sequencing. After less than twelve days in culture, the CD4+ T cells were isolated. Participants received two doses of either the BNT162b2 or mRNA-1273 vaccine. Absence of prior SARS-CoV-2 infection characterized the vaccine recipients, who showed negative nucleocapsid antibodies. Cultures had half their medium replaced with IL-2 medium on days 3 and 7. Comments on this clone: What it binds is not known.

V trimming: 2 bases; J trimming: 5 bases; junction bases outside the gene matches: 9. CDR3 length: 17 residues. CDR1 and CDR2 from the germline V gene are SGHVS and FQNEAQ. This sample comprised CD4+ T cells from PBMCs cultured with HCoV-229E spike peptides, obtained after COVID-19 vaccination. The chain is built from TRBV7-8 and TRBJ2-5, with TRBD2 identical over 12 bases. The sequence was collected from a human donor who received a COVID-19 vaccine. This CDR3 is CASSLSRTSGAGETQYF. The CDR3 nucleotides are TGTGCCAGCAGCTTATCCCGGACTAGCGGGGCCGGGGAGACCCAGTACTTC.